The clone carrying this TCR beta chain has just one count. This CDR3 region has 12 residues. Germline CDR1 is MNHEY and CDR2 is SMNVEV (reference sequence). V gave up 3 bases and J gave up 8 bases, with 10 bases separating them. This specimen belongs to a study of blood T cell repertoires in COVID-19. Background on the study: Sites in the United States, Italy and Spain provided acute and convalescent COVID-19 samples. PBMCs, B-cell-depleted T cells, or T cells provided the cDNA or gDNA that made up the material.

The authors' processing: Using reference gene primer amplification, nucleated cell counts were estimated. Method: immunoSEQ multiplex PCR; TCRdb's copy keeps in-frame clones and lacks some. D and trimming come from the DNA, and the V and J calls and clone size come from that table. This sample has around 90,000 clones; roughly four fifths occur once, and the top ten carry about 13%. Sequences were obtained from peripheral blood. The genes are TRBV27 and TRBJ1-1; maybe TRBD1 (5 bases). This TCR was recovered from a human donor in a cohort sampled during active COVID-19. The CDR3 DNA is TGTGCCAGCAGTTTCAGGGATGGGGAAGCTTTCTTT. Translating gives CASSFRDGEAFF.